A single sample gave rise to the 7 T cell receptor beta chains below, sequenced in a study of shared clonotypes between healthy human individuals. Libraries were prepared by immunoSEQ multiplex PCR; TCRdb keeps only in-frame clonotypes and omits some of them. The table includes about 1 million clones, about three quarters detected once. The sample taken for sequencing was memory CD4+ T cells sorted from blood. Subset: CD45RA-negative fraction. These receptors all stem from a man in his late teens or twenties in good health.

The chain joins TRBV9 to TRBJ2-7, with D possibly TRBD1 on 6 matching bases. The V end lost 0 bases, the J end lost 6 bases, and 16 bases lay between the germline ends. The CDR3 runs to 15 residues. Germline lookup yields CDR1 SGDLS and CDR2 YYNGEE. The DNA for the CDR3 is TGTGCCAGCAGCGTAGGGACAGCTGTCTTCGGCGAGCAGTACTTC. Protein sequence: CASSVGTAVFGEQYF.

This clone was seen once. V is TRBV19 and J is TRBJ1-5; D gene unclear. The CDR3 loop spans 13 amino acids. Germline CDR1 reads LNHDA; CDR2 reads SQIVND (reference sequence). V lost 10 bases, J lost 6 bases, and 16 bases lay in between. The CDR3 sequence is CANNPGGSQPQHF. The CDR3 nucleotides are TGTGCCAACAACCCGGGCGGGAGTCAGCCCCAGCATTTT.

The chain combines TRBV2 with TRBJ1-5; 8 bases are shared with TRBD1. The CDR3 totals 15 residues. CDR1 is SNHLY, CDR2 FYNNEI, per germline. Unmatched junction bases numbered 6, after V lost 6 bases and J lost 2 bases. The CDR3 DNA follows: TGTGCCAGCAGCAACGGACAGGGCGGCAATCAGCCCCAGCATTTT. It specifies CASSNGQGGNQPQHF.

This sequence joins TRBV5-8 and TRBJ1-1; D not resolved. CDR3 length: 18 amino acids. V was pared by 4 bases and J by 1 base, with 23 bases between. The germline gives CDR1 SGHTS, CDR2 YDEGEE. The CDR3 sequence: CASSPPPWRQSSNTEAFF. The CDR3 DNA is TGTGCCAGCAGCCCACCCCCCTGGCGGCAGAGCTCGAACACTGAAGCTTTCTTT.

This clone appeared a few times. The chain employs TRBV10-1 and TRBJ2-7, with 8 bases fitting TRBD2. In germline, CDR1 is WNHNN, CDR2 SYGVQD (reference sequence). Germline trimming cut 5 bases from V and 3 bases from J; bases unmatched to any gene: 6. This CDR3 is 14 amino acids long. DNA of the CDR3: TGCGCCAGCAGTCCGGGACTAGGATTCTACGAGCAGTACTTC. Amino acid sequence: CASSPGLGFYEQYF.

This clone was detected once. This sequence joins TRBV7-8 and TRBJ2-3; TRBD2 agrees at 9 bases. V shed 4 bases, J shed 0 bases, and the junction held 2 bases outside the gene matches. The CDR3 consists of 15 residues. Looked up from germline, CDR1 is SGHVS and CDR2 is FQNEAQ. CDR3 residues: CASSSSGKSTDTQYF. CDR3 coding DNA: TGTGCCAGCAGCTCTAGCGGGAAGAGCACAGATACGCAGTATTTT. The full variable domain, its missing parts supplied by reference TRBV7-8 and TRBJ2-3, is GAGVSQSPRYKVAKRGQDVALRCDPISGHVSLFWYQQALGQGPEFLTYFQNEAQLDKSGLPSDRFFAERPEGSVSTLKIQRTQQEDSAVYLCASSSSGKSTDTQYFGPGTRLTVL.

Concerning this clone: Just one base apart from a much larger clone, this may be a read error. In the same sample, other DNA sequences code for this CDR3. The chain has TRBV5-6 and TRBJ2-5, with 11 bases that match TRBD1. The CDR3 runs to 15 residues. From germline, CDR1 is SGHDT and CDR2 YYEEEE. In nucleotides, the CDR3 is TGTGCCAGTAGCTTCGGGACAGGGGGTCGAGAGACCCAGTACTTC. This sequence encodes CASSFGTGGRETQYF.